The 20 T cell receptor beta chains listed next were all sequenced from one sample in a study of blood T cell repertoires in COVID-19. Profiling relied on immunoSEQ multiplex PCR, and the TCRdb table lists in-frame clones only, not all of them. The repertoire has about 430,000 clones, 88% of them found once; the top ten carry more than 0.9%. The sequenced material came from PBMCs or T cells enriched from blood (not recorded which). The source is a woman aged 25 to 39 with acute COVID-19.

The rearrangement links TRBV9 to TRBJ2-2; 8 nucleotides match TRBD1. This CDR3 spans 17 amino acids. Germline assignment: CDR1 SGDLS and CDR2 YYNGEE. The V segment lost 0 bases and the J segment 7 bases; nucleotides outside the gene matches: 11. CDR3 loop: CASSVEGRGRISGELFF. The CDR3 DNA reads as TGTGCCAGCAGCGTAGAGGGCAGGGGGCGCATTAGCGGGGAGCTGTTTTTT.

The V call is TRBV14, the J call TRBJ1-3; a weak D match, TRBD1 (5 bases). This CDR3 spans 17 amino acids. CDR1 is SGHDN, CDR2 FVKESK, per germline. The V end lost 5 bases, the J end lost 0 bases, and 17 bases lay between the germline ends. Here the CDR3 DNA reads TGTGCCAGCAGCTTTAGTGTGGGCGGACACTCTGGAAACACCATATATTTT. Protein: CASSFSVGGHSGNTIYF.

The chain joins TRBV29-1 to TRBJ2-1; D possibly corresponds to TRBD1 (6 bases). Trimming took off 6 bases at V and 1 base at J, with 13 bases between the two ends. This CDR3 comprises 14 residues. Germline V CDR1 and CDR2: SQVTM, ANQGSEA. The CDR3 sequence: CSVVQGWSYNEQFF. The CDR3 DNA reads TGCAGCGTGGTCCAGGGGTGGTCCTACAATGAGCAGTTCTTC.

V gene TRBV19 combines with J gene TRBJ2-7, with 12 positions matching TRBD2. CDR3 length equals 15 residues. Per the germline V gene, CDR1 is LNHDA and CDR2 is SQIVND (reference sequence). V shed 10 bases, J shed 2 bases, and the junction held 9 bases outside the gene matches. CDR3 protein: CATKTSGGLTYEQYF. For the CDR3, the DNA is TGTGCCACTAAGACTAGCGGGGGCCTAACCTACGAGCAGTACTTC.

V usage is TRBV4-3 and J usage is TRBJ2-7; possibly TRBD1 for D (6 bases). Germline V gene sequence: CDR1 LGHNA, CDR2 YSLEER. This CDR3 is 13 amino acids long. V dropped 1 base and J dropped 2 bases, with 6 bases sitting between them. This CDR3 reads CASSQGQAYEQYF. The DNA for the CDR3 is TGCGCCAGCAGCCAAGGACAGGCCTACGAGCAGTACTTC.

The genes are TRBV5-5 and TRBJ2-1; 9 nucleotides match TRBD2. Looked up from germline, CDR1 is SGHKS and CDR2 is YYEKEE (reference sequence). CDR3 length: 15 residues. After removal of 4 bases from V and 6 bases from J, the junction contained 8 bases not matched to a gene. Here the CDR3 reads CASSRELAGSNEQFF. Here the CDR3 DNA reads TGTGCCAGCAGCCGAGAACTAGCGGGCAGCAATGAGCAGTTCTTC. The whole variable domain, remainder taken from reference TRBV5-5 and TRBJ2-1, is DAGVTQSPTHLIKTRGQQVTLRCSPISGHKSVSWYQQVLGQGPQFIFQYYEKEERGRGNFPDRFSARQFPNYSSELNVNALLLGDSALYLCASSRELAGSNEQFFGPGTRLTVL.

V gene TRBV6-1 combines with J gene TRBJ2-1; a possible D gene is TRBD2 (5 bases). Trimming left V 2 bases short and J 9 bases short, with 17 bases between. The CDR3 totals 15 residues. Germline-derived CDR1 and CDR2 are MNHNS and SASEGT. For the CDR3, the DNA is TGTGCCAGCAGTGAATTCCCCCAAACTAGTTCTGAGCAGTTCTTC. Amino acids: CASSEFPQTSSEQFF.

The count of this clone is one. The chain recombines TRBV19 with TRBJ1-2; 7 bases align to TRBD1. J gave up 0 bases and V 5 bases, and 3 bases lay outside the gene matches. This CDR3 has 14 amino acids. Germline loops: CDR1 LNHDA, CDR2 SQIVND (reference sequence). CDR3 in DNA: TGTGCCAGTAGTGTGGGACAGACTAACTATGGCTACACCTTC. Its protein product is CASSVGQTNYGYTF.

The J gene is TRBJ2-7, the V gene TRBV11-2; D perhaps matches TRBD1 (6 bases). CDR1 SGHAT and CDR2 FQNNGV come from the germline V gene. V was pared by 4 bases and J by 0 bases, with 10 bases between. There are 14 residues in the CDR3. The CDR3: CASSSGQNSYEQYF. Here the CDR3 DNA reads TGTGCCAGCAGCTCCGGACAGAACTCCTACGAGCAGTACTTC.

V gene TRBV9 combines with J gene TRBJ1-3, with 8 bases that match TRBD1. Germline-derived CDR1 and CDR2 are SGDLS and YYNGEE. The length of the CDR3 is 17 residues. The ends lost 4 bases at V and 4 bases at J; junction bases unmatched: 13. CDR3 coding DNA: TGTGCCAGCAGCCCTAGTGGTTCCGGGACAGGCGGAAACACCATATATTTT. Its translation is CASSPSGSGTGGNTIYF.

This clone was counted only a few times. V is TRBV7-9 and J is TRBJ1-4; D is ambiguous. The CDR3 length is 15 residues. Trimming removed 3 bases from V and 4 bases from J, with 12 bases in between. CDR1 and CDR2 from the germline V gene are SEHNR and FQNEAQ (reference sequence). The CDR3 reads CASSFNGGINEKLFF. The CDR3 DNA sequence: TGTGCCAGCAGCTTCAACGGCGGGATTAATGAAAAACTGTTTTTT.

This chain joins TRBV30 and TRBJ1-4; possible D gene TRBD1, 5 bases. The CDR3 length is 16 residues. Germline V gives CDR1 GTSNPN, CDR2 SVGIG (reference sequence). Trimming stripped 1 base from V and 4 bases from J, with 16 bases between. This chain's CDR3 is CAWSEGTRGFNEKLFF. DNA for the CDR3: TGTGCCTGGAGTGAGGGTACGCGGGGGTTTAATGAAAAACTGTTTTTT.

The J gene is TRBJ2-3, the V gene TRBV25-1, with TRBD2 matching 8 bases. This CDR3 spans 16 amino acids. V was pared by 6 bases and J by 5 bases, with 13 bases of the junction left unmatched. Looked up from germline, CDR1 is MGHDK and CDR2 is SYGVNS. CDR3 nucleotides: TGTGCCAGCAGACCCAAGGACCGGCTAGCGGGAGATACGCAGTATTTT. Protein sequence: CASRPKDRLAGDTQYF.

The genes are TRBV10-2 and TRBJ2-7, with 8 bases identical to TRBD1. CDR3 length: 14 amino acids. Losses at the gene ends were 8 bases for V and 2 bases for J; bases not matched to a gene: 8. Germline assignment: CDR1 WSHSY and CDR2 SAAADI. In DNA form, the CDR3 reads TGCGCCAGCTCGAAACAGGGGGGCACCTACGAGCAGTACTTC. Translation: CASSKQGGTYEQYF.

Notes on this clone: The sample has other DNA sequences that encode this CDR3 too. The rearrangement joins TRBV9 to TRBJ2-2; D is possibly TRBD2 (7 bases). The germline CDR1 and CDR2 sequences are SGDLS and YYNGEE. The CDR3 spans 16 residues. V lost 3 bases, J lost 0 bases, and 12 bases lay in between. The CDR3: CASSAGGLSNTGELFF. The CDR3 region has the DNA TGTGCCAGCAGCGCCGGGGGGCTGTCGAACACCGGGGAGCTGTTTTTT.

This chain links TRBV10-1 with TRBJ2-2; tentative D call: TRBD1 (6 bases). V lost 4 bases, J lost 6 bases, and 18 bases lay in between. This CDR3 region has 16 residues. Per the germline V gene, CDR1 is WNHNN and CDR2 is SYGVQD (reference sequence). Written as DNA, the CDR3 is TGCGCCAGCAGTGGATACAGGGCCCAATTGGCCGGGGAGCTGTTTTTT. It yields the protein CASSGYRAQLAGELFF.

This chain uses TRBV27 with TRBJ2-2, with TRBD1 identical over 7 bases. The CDR3 has 11 residues. J lost 11 bases, V lost 5 bases, and 2 bases had no gene match. Germline V CDR1 and CDR2: MNHEY, SMNVEV (reference sequence). This CDR3 reads CASSRQGELFF. As DNA, the CDR3 is TGTGCCAGCAGTAGACAGGGAGAGCTGTTTTTT.

This chain connects TRBV7-2 to TRBJ2-1; 8 bases map to TRBD1. Trimming removed 3 bases from V and 3 bases from J; junction bases left unmatched: 4. Looked up from germline, CDR1 is SGHTA and CDR2 is FQGNSA. There are 15 residues in the CDR3. This chain's CDR3 is CASSFRQGLYNEQFF. The CDR3 nucleotides are TGTGCCAGCAGCTTCCGACAGGGGCTCTACAATGAGCAGTTCTTC.

A note on this clone: Different DNA sequences within this sample yield the same CDR3. The chain has TRBV3-1 (or the pseudogene TRBV3-2) and TRBJ1-5, with TRBD1 matching over 8 bases. The CDR3 extends over 14 amino acids. V was pared by 1 base and J by 4 bases, with 0 bases of the junction left unmatched. The germline V gene has CDR1 LGHDT and CDR2 YNNKEL (reference sequence). Here the CDR3 DNA reads TGTGCCAGCAGCCAAGGACAGGGGAATCAGCCCCAGCATTTT. Translation: CASSQGQGNQPQHF.

V and J are TRBV28 and TRBJ2-2, with a weak D call TRBD1 (6 bases). The CDR3 sequence is 16 residues long. The ends were cut back, 1 base at V and 5 bases at J, with 14 bases in the middle. Germline V gene lookup returns CDR1 MDHEN and CDR2 SYDVKM. The DNA for the CDR3 is TGTGCCAGCAGTTTATTCCGCAGGGGTGGAACCGGGGAGCTGTTTTTT. This gives the protein CASSLFRRGGTGELFF.